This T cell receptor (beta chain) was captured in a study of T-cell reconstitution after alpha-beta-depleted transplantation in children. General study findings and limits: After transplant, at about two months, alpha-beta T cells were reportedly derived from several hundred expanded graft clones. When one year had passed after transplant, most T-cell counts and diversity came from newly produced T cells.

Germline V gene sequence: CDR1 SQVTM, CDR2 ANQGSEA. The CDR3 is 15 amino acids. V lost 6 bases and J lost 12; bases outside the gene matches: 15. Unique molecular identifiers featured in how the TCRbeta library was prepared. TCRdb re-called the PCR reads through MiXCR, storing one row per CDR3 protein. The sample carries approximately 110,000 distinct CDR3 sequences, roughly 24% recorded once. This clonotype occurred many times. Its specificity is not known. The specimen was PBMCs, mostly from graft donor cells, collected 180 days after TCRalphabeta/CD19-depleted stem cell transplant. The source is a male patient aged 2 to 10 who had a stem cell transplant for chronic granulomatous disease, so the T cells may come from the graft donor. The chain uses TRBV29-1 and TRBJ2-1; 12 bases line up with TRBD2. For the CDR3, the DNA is TGCAGCGTAGCCGGGACTAGCGGGCCATACAAAGGGCAGTTCTTC. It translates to CSVAGTSGPYKGQFF.